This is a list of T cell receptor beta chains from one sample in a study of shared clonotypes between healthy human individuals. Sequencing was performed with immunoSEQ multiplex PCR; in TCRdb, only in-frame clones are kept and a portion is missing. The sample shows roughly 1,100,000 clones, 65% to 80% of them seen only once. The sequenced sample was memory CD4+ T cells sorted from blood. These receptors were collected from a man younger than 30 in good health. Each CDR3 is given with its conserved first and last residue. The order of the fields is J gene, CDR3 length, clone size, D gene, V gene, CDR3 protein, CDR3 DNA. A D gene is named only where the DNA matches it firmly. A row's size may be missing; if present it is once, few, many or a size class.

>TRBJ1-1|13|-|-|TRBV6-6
CASRKIVNTEAFF
TGTGCCAGCAGGAAAATAGTGAACACTGAAGCTTTCTTT
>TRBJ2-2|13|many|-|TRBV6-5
CASSYDLTGELFF
TGTGCCAGCAGTTACGACCTCACCGGGGAGCTGTTTTTT
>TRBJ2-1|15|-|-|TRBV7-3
CASSPPGGRLNEQFF
TGTGCCAGCAGCCCACCCGGAGGCCGGCTCAATGAGCAGTTCTTC
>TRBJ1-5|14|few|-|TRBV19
CASSVFGGNQPQHF
TGTGCCAGTAGCGTGTTTGGGGGCAATCAGCCCCAGCATTTT
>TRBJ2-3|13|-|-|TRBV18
CASSPSNGDTQYF
TGTGCCAGCTCACCATCGAATGGGGATACGCAGTATTTT
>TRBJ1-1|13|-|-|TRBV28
CASGTGMNTEAFF
TGTGCCAGCGGAACAGGAATGAACACTGAAGCTTTCTTT
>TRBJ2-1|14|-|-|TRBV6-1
CASSVNPGGDEQFF
TGTGCCAGCAGTGTAAACCCAGGGGGGGATGAGCAGTTCTTC
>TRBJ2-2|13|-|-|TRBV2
CASSGLNTGELFF
TGTGCCAGCTCAGGACTGAACACCGGGGAGCTGTTTTTT
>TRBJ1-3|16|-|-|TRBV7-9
CASSSIFEEGGNTIYF
TGTGCCAGCAGCTCTATCTTCGAGGAGGGAGGAAACACCATATATTTT
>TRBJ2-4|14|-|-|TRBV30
CAWSPTSTKNIQYF
TGTGCCTGGAGTCCAACCTCCACCAAAAACATTCAGTACTTC
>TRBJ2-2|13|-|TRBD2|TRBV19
CASSRGVTGELFF
TGTGCCAGTAGCCGGGGGGTGACCGGGGAGCTGTTTTTT
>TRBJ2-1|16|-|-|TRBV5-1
CASSPQPGASYNEQFF
TGCGCCAGCAGCCCTCAGCCGGGGGCATCCTACAATGAGCAGTTCTTC
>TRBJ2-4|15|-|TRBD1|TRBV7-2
CASSRDRGAKNIQYF
TGTGCCAGCAGCCGGGACAGAGGAGCCAAAAACATTCAGTACTTC
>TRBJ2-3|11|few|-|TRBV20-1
CLPDRLDTQYF
TGCCTCCCTGACAGGCTCGATACGCAGTATTTT
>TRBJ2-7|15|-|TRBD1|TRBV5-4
CASSLPGQGAYEQYF
TGTGCCAGCAGCTTACCGGGACAGGGGGCGTACGAGCAGTACTTC
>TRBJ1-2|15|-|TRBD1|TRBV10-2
CASSDFRAGGSGYTF
TGCGCCAGCAGTGACTTTCGGGCAGGGGGCTCTGGCTACACCTTC
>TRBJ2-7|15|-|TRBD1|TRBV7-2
CASSPTTGAVYEQYF
TGTGCCAGCAGCCCGACTACAGGGGCGGTCTACGAGCAGTACTTC
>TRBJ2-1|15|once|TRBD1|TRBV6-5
CASRTSGGAYNEQFF
TGTGCCAGCAGGACATCAGGGGGCGCCTACAATGAGCAGTTCTTC
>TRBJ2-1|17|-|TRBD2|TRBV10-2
CASSESFSGSSYNEQFF
TGCGCCAGCAGTGAGTCTTTTAGCGGGAGCTCCTACAATGAGCAGTTCTTC
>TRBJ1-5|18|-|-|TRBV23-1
CASSQFQPSGQFGQPQHF
TGCGCCAGCAGTCAATTCCAACCTTCCGGACAGTTCGGACAGCCCCAGCATTTT
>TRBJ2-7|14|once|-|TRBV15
CATRGSTGVGVQYF
TGTGCCACCAGGGGCTCCACCGGGGTTGGTGTGCAGTACTTC
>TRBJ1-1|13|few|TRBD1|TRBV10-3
CAIRQGDWTEAFF
TGTGCCATCAGACAGGGGGATTGGACTGAAGCTTTCTTT
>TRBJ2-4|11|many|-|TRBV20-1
CSAHRDNIQYF
TGCAGTGCTCACAGGGATAACATTCAGTACTTC
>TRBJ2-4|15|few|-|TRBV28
CASSSPAGAKNIQYF
TGTGCCAGCAGTTCCCCGGCGGGGGCCAAAAACATTCAGTACTTC
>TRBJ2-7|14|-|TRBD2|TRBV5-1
CASSPGTSGGEQYF
TGCGCCAGCAGCCCGGGGACTAGCGGCGGCGAGCAGTACTTC
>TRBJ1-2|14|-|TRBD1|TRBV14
CASSPFTDRSGYTF
TGTGCCAGCAGCCCGTTTACGGACAGGAGTGGCTACACCTTC
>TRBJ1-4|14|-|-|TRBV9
CASSVGGANEKLFF
TGTGCCAGCAGCGTAGGTGGAGCTAATGAAAAACTGTTTTTT
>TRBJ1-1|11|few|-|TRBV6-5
CASRGGTEAFF
TGTGCCAGCAGGGGCGGGACTGAAGCTTTCTTT
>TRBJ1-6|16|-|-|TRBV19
CASSKPLGRVGSPLHF
TGTGCCAGTAGTAAGCCCCTGGGCAGGGTAGGTTCACCCCTCCACTTT
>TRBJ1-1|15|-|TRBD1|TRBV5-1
CASSLVGAGGTEAFF
TGCGCCAGCAGCTTGGTCGGGGCAGGGGGCACTGAAGCTTTCTTT
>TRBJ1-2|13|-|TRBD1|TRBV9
CASSPIQGSGYTF
TGTGCCAGCAGCCCAATACAGGGGTCAGGCTACACCTTC
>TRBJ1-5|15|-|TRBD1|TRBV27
CASSLRQGGNQPQHF
TGTGCCAGCAGTTTGAGACAGGGTGGCAATCAGCCCCAGCATTTT
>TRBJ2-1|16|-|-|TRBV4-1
CASSQGRGIPYNEQFF
TGCGCCAGCAGCCAAGGGCGGGGCATACCCTACAATGAGCAGTTCTTC
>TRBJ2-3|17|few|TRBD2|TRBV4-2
CASRPSAGGVSTDTQYF
TGTGCCAGCAGACCTAGTGCGGGGGGGGTAAGCACAGATACGCAGTATTTT
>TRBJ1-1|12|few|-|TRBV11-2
CASSLVVGQAFF
TGTGCCAGCAGCTTAGTTGTCGGCCAAGCTTTCTTT
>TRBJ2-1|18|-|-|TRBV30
CAWSPLKLGGANYNEQFF
TGTGCCTGGAGTCCTCTCAAACTAGGCGGGGCCAATTACAATGAGCAGTTCTTC
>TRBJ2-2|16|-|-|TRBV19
CASTLLTGSPTGELFF
TGTGCCAGTACACTATTAACAGGGTCGCCCACCGGGGAGCTGTTTTTT
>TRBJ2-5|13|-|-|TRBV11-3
CASSSVQGETQYF
TGTGCCAGCAGCTCGGTCCAAGGGGAGACCCAGTACTTC
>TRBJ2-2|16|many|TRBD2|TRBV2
CASRQLAGLGTGELFF
TGTGCCAGCAGACAACTAGCGGGTCTGGGGACCGGGGAGCTGTTTTTT
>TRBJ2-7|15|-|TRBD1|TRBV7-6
CASSSGTGRPYEQYF
TGTGCCAGCAGCTCCGGGACAGGTAGACCCTACGAGCAGTACTTC
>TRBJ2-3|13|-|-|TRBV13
CASSLQRTDTQYF
TGTGCCAGCAGCTTACAACGCACAGATACGCAGTATTTT
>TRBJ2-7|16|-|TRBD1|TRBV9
CASSVDWRTGSYEQYF
TGTGCCAGCAGCGTAGATTGGCGGACAGGTTCCTACGAGCAGTACTTC
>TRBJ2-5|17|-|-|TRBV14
CASSPILYVGPQETQYF
TGTGCCAGCAGCCCCATATTGTATGTAGGGCCCCAAGAGACCCAGTACTTC
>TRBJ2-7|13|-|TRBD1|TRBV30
CAWTGDRVGEQYF
TGTGCCTGGACGGGGGACAGGGTGGGCGAGCAGTACTTC
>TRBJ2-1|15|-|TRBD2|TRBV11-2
CASSLGLAGVNEQFF
TGTGCCAGCAGCTTAGGCCTAGCGGGAGTCAATGAGCAGTTCTTC
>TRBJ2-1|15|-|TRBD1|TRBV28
CASSPPGQGKNEQFF
TGTGCCAGCAGTCCACCGGGACAGGGGAAGAATGAGCAGTTCTTC
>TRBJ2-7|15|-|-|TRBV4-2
CASSQERSSPYEQYF
TGTGCCAGCAGCCAAGAAAGATCTTCTCCCTACGAGCAGTACTTC
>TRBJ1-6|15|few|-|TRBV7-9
CASSSSQGIGSPLHF
TGTGCCAGCAGCTCCTCACAGGGAATCGGTTCACCCCTCCACTTT
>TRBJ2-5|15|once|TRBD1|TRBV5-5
CASSQGTGREETQYF
TGTGCCAGCAGCCAGGGGACAGGGAGGGAAGAGACCCAGTACTTC
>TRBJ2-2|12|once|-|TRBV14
CASSQEAGELFF
TGTGCCAGCAGCCAAGAGGCCGGGGAGCTGTTTTTT
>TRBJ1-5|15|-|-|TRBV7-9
CASSKGWESNQPQHF
TGTGCCAGCAGCAAGGGCTGGGAGAGCAATCAGCCCCAGCATTTT
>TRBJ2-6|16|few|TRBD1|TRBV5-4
CASTRQGAYGANVLTF
TGTGCCAGCACCCGACAGGGGGCTTATGGGGCCAACGTCCTGACTTTC
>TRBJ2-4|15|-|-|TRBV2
CASSISGLAKNIQYF
TGTGCCAGCAGTATTTCGGGGCTAGCCAAAAACATTCAGTACTTC
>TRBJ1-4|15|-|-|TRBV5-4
CASSPRGGAGEKLFF
TGTGCCAGCAGCCCCCGAGGGGGGGCAGGAGAAAAACTGTTTTTT